This entry lists 11 T cell receptor beta chains sequenced from one sample in a study of CD8 T cells in Susac syndrome (dated by TCRdb to the late 2010s). The library was built by means of the immunoSEQ multiplex PCR assay. RNA was extracted with the RNeasy kit and 0.5 to 1 ug was reverse transcribed using random hexamers. The public sequencing data were trimmed at Q25 with fastp and processed into clonotypes with MiXCR by TCRdb, which kept only in-frame beta chains. Rows with a matching CDR3 protein are joined into one entry that keeps the most common DNA and genes. In this sample the table shows 160,000 or so distinct CDR3 sequences, around 93% of which occur a single time. The ten largest clones add up to just over 0.13% of the sample. The sample was CD4+ T cells from PBMCs. These receptors originate from a human donor in good health.

In its sample, this clonotype was seen once. V and J are TRBV6-1 and TRBJ1-4; no reliable D call. The CDR3 length is 16 residues. V was shortened by 0 bases and J by 0 bases, with 8 bases between the two germline ends. CDR1 is MNHNS, CDR2 SASEGT, per germline. The CDR3 is CASSEAPRATNEKLFF. In DNA form, the CDR3 reads TGTGCCAGCAGTGAAGCGCCCCGGGCAACTAATGAAAAACTGTTTTTT.

The rearrangement uses TRBV10-3 and TRBJ2-7; possible D gene TRBD2, 6 bases. V was pared by 5 bases and J by 0 bases, with 14 bases between. Germline V gene data show CDR1 as ENHRY and CDR2 as SYGVKD. The CDR3 is made up of 15 amino acids. CDR3 protein: CAISFGAGSSYEQYF. CDR3 nucleotides: TGTGCCATCAGTTTCGGGGCGGGGAGCTCCTACGAGCAGTACTTC.

The J gene is TRBJ2-5, the V gene TRBV29-1; possibly TRBD1 or TRBD2 for D (5 bases each). Germline V CDR1 and CDR2: SQVTM, ANQGSEA. CDR3 size: 14 residues. V was pared by 8 bases and J by 5 bases, with 21 bases between. CDR3 bases: TGCAGCTCCTCAAAGGGGACCTACGGGGAGACCCAGTACTTC. Protein product: CSSSKGTYGETQYF.

This chain uses TRBV6-5 with TRBJ1-3; unclear D gene. The length of the CDR3 is 14 residues. Germline CDR1 reads MNHEY; CDR2 reads SVGAGI. Deletions cut 8 bases from V and 6 bases from J, with 17 bases between. CDR3 sequence reads: CASGSPGNENTIYF. CDR3 nucleotides: TGTGCCAGCGGTTCGCCGGGGAACGAAAACACCATATATTTT.

This rearrangement joins TRBV3-1 to TRBJ2-7; tentative D call: TRBD2 (6 bases). The CDR3 spans 12 residues. The germline V and J ends were trimmed by 6 bases and 6 bases, with 12 bases remaining between them. Per the germline V gene, CDR1 is LGHDT and CDR2 is YNNKEL (reference sequence). The CDR3 DNA reads as TGTGCCAGCAGACAGTGGGGAGGCGAGCAGTACTTC. This codes for CASRQWGGEQYF.

The rearrangement uses TRBV7-9 and TRBJ1-6, with a possible D match to TRBD1 (5 bases). Between the trimmed V and J ends, which lost 5 bases and 8 bases, there was a span of 16 bases. This CDR3 is built from 15 residues. Germline CDR1 is SEHNR and CDR2 is FQNEAQ (reference sequence). The CDR3 spells CASSTSGGEDSPLHF. The CDR3 DNA sequence: TGTGCCAGCAGCACCTCCGGGGGGGAGGATTCACCCCTCCACTTT.

The chain combines TRBV20-1 with TRBJ2-3; TRBD2 aligns across 10 bases. The CDR3 is 11 residues long. Germline V gives CDR1 DFQATT, CDR2 SNEGSKA (reference sequence). Unmatched junction bases numbered 6, after V lost 4 bases and J lost 14 bases. As DNA, the CDR3 is TGCAGTGCTATAGCGGGGGGCCTGGTGTATTTT. Translating gives CSAIAGGLVYF.

This chain joins TRBV5-1 and TRBJ1-2; the D gene is possibly TRBD1 (5 bases). CDR1 is SGHRS, CDR2 YFSETQ, per germline. The CDR3 spans 14 residues. The V gene lost 2 bases and the J gene lost 1 base, with 9 bases spanning the gap. This CDR3 is CASSLVGDNYGYTF. The CDR3 region has the DNA TGCGCCAGCAGCTTAGTGGGGGATAACTATGGCTACACCTTC.

This sequence joins TRBV20-1 and TRBJ1-1; D unclear. This CDR3 is built from 11 residues. V was shortened by 6 bases and J by 1 base, with 6 bases between the two germline ends. The germline V gene has CDR1 DFQATT and CDR2 SNEGSKA (reference sequence). DNA for the CDR3: TGCAGTGCCAGTAGGAACACTGAAGCTTTCTTT. Translated: CSASRNTEAFF.

The rearrangement uses TRBV20-1 and TRBJ2-3, with TRBD2 matching 8 bases. The CDR3 runs to 13 residues. Germline V lookup: CDR1 DFQATT, CDR2 SNEGSKA (reference sequence). The CDR3 region is CSLPTSGTDTQYF. In DNA, the CDR3 is TGCAGCCTCCCGACTAGCGGCACAGATACGCAGTATTTT.

This clonotype was seen once. The J gene is TRBJ2-7, the V gene TRBV29-1; 10 bases map to TRBD2. V lost 1 base, J lost 3 bases, and 3 bases stayed unmatched. The germline gives CDR1 SQVTM, CDR2 ANQGSEA. This CDR3 comprises 14 residues. The CDR3 protein is CSVEVTSGVYEQYF. The CDR3 DNA reads TGCAGCGTTGAAGTTACTAGCGGGGTCTACGAGCAGTACTTC.